Following are 14 T cell receptor beta chains from one sample sequenced in a study of blood T cell repertoires in COVID-19. Assay: immunoSEQ multiplex PCR; the TCRdb copy retains only in-frame clones and omits some. This table holds some 87,000 clones, roughly 80% found once. Sequencing used peripheral blood. These receptors were obtained from an elderly man with active or convalescent COVID-19.

The chain is built from TRBV19 and TRBJ2-3; TRBD1 agrees at 10 bases. The V gene's germline CDR1 is LNHDA and CDR2 SQIVND (reference sequence). This CDR3 is built from 15 residues. V was pared by 4 bases and J by 4 bases, with 5 bases of the junction left unmatched. CDR3 nucleotides: TGTGCCAGTAGTAGACGGACAGGGGGATCAGATACGCAGTATTTT. Translating it yields CASSRRTGGSDTQYF.

This chain connects TRBV5-4 to TRBJ1-2; TRBD1 agrees at 9 bases. The V gene's germline CDR1 is SGHNT and CDR2 YYREEE (reference sequence). The CDR3 loop spans 16 amino acids. V lost 5 bases, J lost 6 bases, and 14 bases stayed unmatched. The CDR3 DNA follows: TGTGCCAGCAGGCCCCCCGGGACAGGGAGTGTGAATGGCTACACCTTC. Translating it yields CASRPPGTGSVNGYTF.

The chain links TRBV4-3 to TRBJ1-3; 12 positions agree with TRBD1. This CDR3 comprises 16 residues. V dropped 5 bases and J dropped 8; count of bases not matched to a gene: 10. The V gene's germline CDR1 is LGHNA and CDR2 YSLEER. The CDR3 region has the DNA TGCGCCAGCAGCTCGGGACAGGGGGCCTTAAGGGACACCATATATTTT. It translates to CASSSGQGALRDTIYF.

This chain uses TRBV7-9 with TRBJ2-3; 7 bases align to TRBD1. The CDR3 extends over 13 amino acids. Trimming at V came to 8 bases and at J to 1 base, leaving 3 bases not matched to a gene. CDR1 SEHNR and CDR2 FQNEAQ come from the germline V gene (reference sequence). The CDR3 loop is CASCQGGTDTQYF. DNA of the CDR3: TGTGCCAGCTGCCAGGGGGGCACAGATACGCAGTATTTT.

This clone was detected many times. The J gene is TRBJ2-1, the V gene TRBV19; 10 nucleotides match TRBD2. J lost 4 bases, V lost 5 bases, and 8 bases had no gene match. This CDR3 contains 16 residues. Germline V gene data show CDR1 as LNHDA and CDR2 as SQIVND (reference sequence). DNA for the CDR3: TGTGCCAGTAGTCAGAGCGTAGCGGGGGGTTACAATGAGCAGTTCTTC. Translated: CASSQSVAGGYNEQFF.

V usage is TRBV5-1 and J usage is TRBJ2-3; 8 positions match TRBD1. Losses at the gene ends were 0 bases for V and 1 base for J; bases not matched to a gene: 1. Germline V lookup: CDR1 SGHRS, CDR2 YFSETQ. This CDR3 spans 15 amino acids. The DNA for the CDR3 is TGCGCCAGCAGCTTGGTGGACAGGGGCACAGATACGCAGTATTTT. Its protein product is CASSLVDRGTDTQYF.

The J gene is TRBJ2-7, the V gene TRBV7-9, with D perhaps matching TRBD1 (6 bases). CDR1 and CDR2 (germline): SEHNR, FQNEAQ (reference sequence). V lost 5 bases and J lost 4, with 18 bases in between. This CDR3 is built from 15 residues. In nucleotides, the CDR3 is TGTGCCAGCAGCATCACAGGGTCCCTAACTTACGAGCAGTACTTC. Translating it yields CASSITGSLTYEQYF.

The CDR3 DNA sequence: TGTGCCAGCAGCGTAGCTCCGGAGGCGTACACTGAAGCTTTCTTT. Translation gives CASSVAPEAYTEAFF. The rearrangement joins TRBV9 to TRBJ1-1; D not resolved. The CDR3 has 15 amino acids. V was shortened by 0 bases and J by 3 bases, with 12 bases between the two germline ends. CDR1 is SGDLS and CDR2 is YYNGEE in the germline V gene.

The chain is built from TRBV18 and TRBJ2-7; D is ambiguous. This CDR3 comprises 15 residues. Germline-derived CDR1 and CDR2 are KGHSH and LQKENI. Trimming removed 1 base from V and 0 bases from J, with 10 bases in between. CDR3 amino acids: CASSPRKESSYEQYF. In DNA form, the CDR3 reads TGTGCCAGCTCACCACGGAAGGAGAGCTCCTACGAGCAGTACTTC.

A word on this clone: A read error may account for a junction end that differs from germline. The chain recombines TRBV5-6 with TRBJ2-7; no clear D gene. Germline values: CDR1 SGHDT, CDR2 YYEEEE. The CDR3 length is 14 residues. The CDR3, as DNA: TGTGCCAGCAGCTCTAAACCAGGAACCCCCCTGTATCACTTC. It specifies CASSSKPGTPLYHF.

This clone was found many times. The chain links TRBV4-1 to TRBJ1-2; 9 bases fit TRBD1. The CDR3 contains 16 residues. V shed 0 bases and J 5 bases; nucleotides not matched to a gene: 7. CDR1 MGHRA and CDR2 YSYEKL come from the germline V gene. CDR3 DNA sequence: TGCGCCAGCAGCCAAGATACTGGGACAGGGAAATATGGCTACACCTTC. Its protein is CASSQDTGTGKYGYTF.

V is TRBV19 and J is TRBJ2-4; D may be TRBD1 (5 bases). The CDR3 extends over 14 amino acids. CDR1 is LNHDA, CDR2 SQIVND, per germline (reference sequence). V was cut by 3 bases and J by 9 bases, with 15 bases left in between. DNA for the CDR3: TGTGCCAGTAGTATGATAGGACACGGCGGCATTCAGTACTTC. Translated: CASSMIGHGGIQYF.

The V call is TRBV5-4, the J call TRBJ2-7; D possibly corresponds to TRBD1 (5 bases). Trimming took off 5 bases at V and 2 bases at J, with 11 bases between the two ends. The CDR3 is made up of 13 amino acids. Germline V gene sequence: CDR1 SGHNT, CDR2 YYREEE (reference sequence). Here the CDR3 DNA reads TGTGCCAGCAGAGATCAGGGCACCTACGAGCAGTACTTC. This gives the protein CASRDQGTYEQYF. The full variable domain, completed using reference TRBV5-4 and TRBJ2-7, is ETGVTQSPTHLIKTRGQQVTLRCSSQSGHNTVSWYQQALGQGPQFIFQYYREEENGRGNFPPRFSGLQFPNYSSELNVNALELDDSALYLCASRDQGTYEQYFGPGTRLTVT.

The chain links TRBV7-3 to TRBJ1-1, with unresolved D. The germline gives CDR1 SGHTA, CDR2 FQGTGA. Between the trimmed V and J ends, which lost 5 bases and 1 base, there was a span of 8 bases. The CDR3 is made up of 13 amino acids. Here the CDR3 reads CASSPTGNTEAFF. DNA for the CDR3: TGTGCCAGCAGCCCCACCGGGAACACTGAAGCTTTCTTT.